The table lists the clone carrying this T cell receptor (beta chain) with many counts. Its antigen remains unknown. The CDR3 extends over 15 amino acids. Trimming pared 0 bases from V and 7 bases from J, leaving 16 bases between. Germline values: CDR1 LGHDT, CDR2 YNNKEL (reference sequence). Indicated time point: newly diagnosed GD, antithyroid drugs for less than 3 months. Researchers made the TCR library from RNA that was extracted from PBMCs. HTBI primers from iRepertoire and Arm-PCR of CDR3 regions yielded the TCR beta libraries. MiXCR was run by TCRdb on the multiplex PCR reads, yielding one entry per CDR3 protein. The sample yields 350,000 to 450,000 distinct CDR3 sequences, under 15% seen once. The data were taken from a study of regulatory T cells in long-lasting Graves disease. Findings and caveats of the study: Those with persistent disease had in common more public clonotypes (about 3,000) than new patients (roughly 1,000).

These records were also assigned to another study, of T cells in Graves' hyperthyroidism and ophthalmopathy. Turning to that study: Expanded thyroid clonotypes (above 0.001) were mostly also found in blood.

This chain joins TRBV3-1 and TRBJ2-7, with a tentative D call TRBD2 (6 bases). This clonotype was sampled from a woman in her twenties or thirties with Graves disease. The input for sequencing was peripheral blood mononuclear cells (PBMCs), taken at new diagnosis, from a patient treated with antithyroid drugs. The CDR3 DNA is TGTGCCAGCAGCCAAGAACAGGTCGGGAGTCTAGAGCAGTACTTC. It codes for CASSQEQVGSLEQYF.